This T cell receptor (beta chain) comes out of a study of Ad26.COV2.S vaccination and SARS-CoV-2 variants. TCRdb's table, derived via immunoSEQ multiplex PCR, lists solely in-frame clones and lacks some. The data contain about 320,000 clones, roughly 84% of them singletons. Findings and caveats of the study: Considerable breadth of spike-specific CD8+ and CD4+ T cell responses has reportedly been documented following vaccination. Comparable non-spike TCR breadth was observed in vaccine and placebo recipients.

Documented treatment: about 20 received Ad26.COV2.S at low or high dose, single or two shots; roughly five received placebo; per-sample allocation not given. It was on day 63 after the first vaccine or placebo injection that samples were taken. A word on this clone: Its antigen remains unidentified.

Sequences were derived from peripheral blood, sampled in a trial of Ad26.COV2.S vaccine versus placebo. This receptor was identified in a person aged 18 to 59 who received the Ad26.COV2.S COVID-19 vaccine or a placebo.

CDR3 nucleotide sequence: TGCGCCAGCAGTCAATCGGGACAGTGGCGGCGCCAAGAGACCCAGTACTTC. It codes for CASSQSGQWRRQETQYF. This chain joins TRBV23-1 and TRBJ2-5; TRBD1 matches 7 bases. TRBV23-1 is an ORF; its function is uncertain. The CDR3 sequence is 17 residues long. The trim removed 0 bases at V and 1 base at J, leaving 8 bases unmatched.